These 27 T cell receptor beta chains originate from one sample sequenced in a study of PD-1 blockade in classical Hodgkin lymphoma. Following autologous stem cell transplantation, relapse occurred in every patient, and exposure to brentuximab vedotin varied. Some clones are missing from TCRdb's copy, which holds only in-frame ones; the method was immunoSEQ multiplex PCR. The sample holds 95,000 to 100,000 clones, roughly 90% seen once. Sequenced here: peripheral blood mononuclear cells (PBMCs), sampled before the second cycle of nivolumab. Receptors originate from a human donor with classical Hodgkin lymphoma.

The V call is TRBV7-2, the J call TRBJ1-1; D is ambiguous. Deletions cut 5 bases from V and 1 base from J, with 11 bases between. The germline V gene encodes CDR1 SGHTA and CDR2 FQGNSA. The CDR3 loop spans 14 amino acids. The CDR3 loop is CASSLASQNTEAFF. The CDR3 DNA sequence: TGTGCCAGCAGCCTGGCCTCGCAGAACACTGAAGCTTTCTTT.

The CDR3 DNA reads TGTGCCAGCTCACCAACAGGGATTGCAACTAATGAAAAACTGTTTTTT. The encoded protein is CASSPTGIATNEKLFF. The chain joins TRBV18 to TRBJ1-4, with D maybe TRBD1 (6 bases). V was shortened by 2 bases and J by 0 bases, with 10 bases between the two germline ends. CDR1 KGHSH and CDR2 LQKENI come from the germline V gene. The CDR3 covers 16 residues.

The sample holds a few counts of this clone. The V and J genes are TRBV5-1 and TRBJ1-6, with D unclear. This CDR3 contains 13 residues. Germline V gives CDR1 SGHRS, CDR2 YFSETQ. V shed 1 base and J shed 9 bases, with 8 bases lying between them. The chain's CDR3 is CASSLNARSPLHF. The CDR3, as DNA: TGCGCCAGCAGCTTGAATGCGCGTTCACCCCTCCACTTT.

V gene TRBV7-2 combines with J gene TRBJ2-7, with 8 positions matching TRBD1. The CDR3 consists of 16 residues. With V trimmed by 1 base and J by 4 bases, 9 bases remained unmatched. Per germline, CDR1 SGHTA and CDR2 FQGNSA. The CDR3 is CASSLDSGQVGYEQYF. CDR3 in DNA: TGTGCCAGCAGCTTAGATTCGGGACAGGTGGGTTACGAGCAGTACTTC. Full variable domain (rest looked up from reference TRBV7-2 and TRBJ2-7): GAGVSQSPSNKVTEKGKDVELRCDPISGHTALYWYRQSLGQGLEFLIYFQGNSAPDKSGLPSDRFSAERTGGSVSTLTIQRTQQEDSAVYLCASSLDSGQVGYEQYFGPGTRLTVT.

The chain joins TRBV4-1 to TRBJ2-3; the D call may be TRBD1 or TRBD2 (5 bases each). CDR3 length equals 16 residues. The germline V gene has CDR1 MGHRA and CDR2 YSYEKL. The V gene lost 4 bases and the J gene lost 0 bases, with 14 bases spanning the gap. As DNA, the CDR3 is TGCGCCAGCAGCCCCATAAGGGACCCTAGCACAGATACGCAGTATTTT. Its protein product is CASSPIRDPSTDTQYF.

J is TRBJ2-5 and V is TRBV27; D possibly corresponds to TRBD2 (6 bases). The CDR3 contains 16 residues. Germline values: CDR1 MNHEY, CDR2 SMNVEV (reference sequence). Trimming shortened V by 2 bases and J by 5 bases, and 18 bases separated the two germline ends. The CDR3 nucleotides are TGTGCCAGCAGTTTAGGTTTGCGGGGCGGCGGTGAGACCCAGTACTTC. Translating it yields CASSLGLRGGGETQYF.

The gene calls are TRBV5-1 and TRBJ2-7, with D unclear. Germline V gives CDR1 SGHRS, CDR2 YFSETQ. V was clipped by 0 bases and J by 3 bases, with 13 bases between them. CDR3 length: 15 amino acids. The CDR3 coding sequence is TGCGCCAGCAGCTTGGTGGTCAGGCCGTTCTACGAGCAGTACTTC. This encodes CASSLVVRPFYEQYF. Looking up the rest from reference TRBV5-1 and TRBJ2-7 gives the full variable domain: KAGVTQTPRYLIKTRGQQVTLSCSPISGHRSVSWYQQTPGQGLQFLFEYFSETQRNKGNFPGRFSGRQFSNSRSEMNVSTLELGDSALYLCASSLVVRPFYEQYFGPGTRLTVT.

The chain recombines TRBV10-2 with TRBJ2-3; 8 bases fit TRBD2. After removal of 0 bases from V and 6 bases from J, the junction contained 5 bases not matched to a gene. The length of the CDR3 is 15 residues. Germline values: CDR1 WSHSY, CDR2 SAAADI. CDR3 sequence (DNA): TGCGCCAGCAGTGAGTCTTGGCGGGGGGCCGATACGCAGTATTTT. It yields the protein CASSESWRGADTQYF.

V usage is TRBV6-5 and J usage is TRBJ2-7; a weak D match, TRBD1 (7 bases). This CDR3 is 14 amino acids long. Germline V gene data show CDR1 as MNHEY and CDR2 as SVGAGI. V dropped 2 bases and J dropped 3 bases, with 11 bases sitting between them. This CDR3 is CASSYGQGGYEQYF. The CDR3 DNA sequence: TGTGCCAGCAGTTACGGCCAGGGGGGCTACGAGCAGTACTTC.

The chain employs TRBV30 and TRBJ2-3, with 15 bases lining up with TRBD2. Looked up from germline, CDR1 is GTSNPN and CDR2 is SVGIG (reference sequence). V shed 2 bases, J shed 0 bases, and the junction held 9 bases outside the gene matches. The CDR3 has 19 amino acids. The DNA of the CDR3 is TGTGCCTGGAGTACCTACGGGACTAGCGGGGGGAGAAGCACAGATACGCAGTATTTT. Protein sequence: CAWSTYGTSGGRSTDTQYF.

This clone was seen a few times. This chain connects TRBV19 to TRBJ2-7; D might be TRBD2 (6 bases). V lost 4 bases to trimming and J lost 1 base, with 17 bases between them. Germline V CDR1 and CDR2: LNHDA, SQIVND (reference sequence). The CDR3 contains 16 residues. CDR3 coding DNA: TGTGCCAGTAGTAATGGAGCGGGCCCAAGATCCTACGAGCAGTACTTC. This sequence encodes CASSNGAGPRSYEQYF.

The CDR3 sequence is CATGRRDVFSPLHF. The CDR3 DNA is TGTGCCACCGGACGCCGGGACGTTTTTTCACCCCTCCACTTT. The gene calls are TRBV6-5 and TRBJ1-6, with TRBD1 as a possible D gene (5 bases). From germline, CDR1 is MNHEY and CDR2 SVGAGI. The CDR3 spans 14 residues. Trimming took 10 bases from V and 9 from J, leaving 19 bases between them.

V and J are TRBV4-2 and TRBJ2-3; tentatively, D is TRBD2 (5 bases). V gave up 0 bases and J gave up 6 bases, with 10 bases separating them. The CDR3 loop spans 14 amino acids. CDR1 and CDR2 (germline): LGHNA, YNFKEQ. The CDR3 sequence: CASSQDLGADTQYF. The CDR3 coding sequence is TGTGCCAGCAGCCAAGATTTGGGAGCCGATACGCAGTATTTT.

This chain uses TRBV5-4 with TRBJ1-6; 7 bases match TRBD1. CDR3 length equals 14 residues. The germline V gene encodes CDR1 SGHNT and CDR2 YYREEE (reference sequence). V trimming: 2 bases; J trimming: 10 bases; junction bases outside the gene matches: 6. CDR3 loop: CASSFQGGTSPLHF. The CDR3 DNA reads TGTGCCAGCAGCTTTCAGGGGGGTACCTCACCCCTCCACTTT.

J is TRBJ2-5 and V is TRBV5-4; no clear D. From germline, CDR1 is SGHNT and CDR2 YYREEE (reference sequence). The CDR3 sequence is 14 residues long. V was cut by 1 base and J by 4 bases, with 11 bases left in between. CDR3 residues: CASSLLPVVETQYF. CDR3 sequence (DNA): TGTGCCAGCAGCTTGCTGCCGGTGGTAGAGACCCAGTACTTC.

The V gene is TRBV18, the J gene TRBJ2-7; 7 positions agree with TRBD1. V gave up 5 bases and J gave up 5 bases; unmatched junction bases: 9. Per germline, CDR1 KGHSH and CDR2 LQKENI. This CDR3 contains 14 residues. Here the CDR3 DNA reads TGTGCCAGCTCAGCAGGAATAACAGGGGACGAGCAGTACTTC. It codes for CASSAGITGDEQYF. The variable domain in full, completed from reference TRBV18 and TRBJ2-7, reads NAGVMQNPRHLVRRRGQEARLRCSPMKGHSHVYWYRQLPEEGLKFMVYLQKENIIDESGMPKERFSAEFPKEGPSILRIQQVVRGDSAAYFCASSAGITGDEQYFGPGTRLTVT.

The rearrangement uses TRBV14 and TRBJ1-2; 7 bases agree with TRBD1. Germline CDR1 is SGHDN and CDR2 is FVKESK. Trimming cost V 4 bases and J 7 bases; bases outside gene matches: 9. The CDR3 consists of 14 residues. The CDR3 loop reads CASSRSGGISGYTF. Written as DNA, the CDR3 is TGTGCCAGCAGCCGCTCAGGGGGGATCAGTGGCTACACCTTC.

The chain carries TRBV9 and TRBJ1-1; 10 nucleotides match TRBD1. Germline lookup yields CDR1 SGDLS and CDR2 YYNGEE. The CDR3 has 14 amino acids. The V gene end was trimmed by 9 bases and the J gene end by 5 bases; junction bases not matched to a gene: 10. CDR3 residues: CATADRGRGTEAFF. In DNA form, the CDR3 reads TGTGCCACCGCAGACAGGGGGCGTGGGACTGAAGCTTTCTTT.

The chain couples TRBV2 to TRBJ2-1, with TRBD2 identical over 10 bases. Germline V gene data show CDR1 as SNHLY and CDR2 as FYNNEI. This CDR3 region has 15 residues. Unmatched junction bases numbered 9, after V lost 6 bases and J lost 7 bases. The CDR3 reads CASRGSGGRANEQFF. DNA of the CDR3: TGTGCCAGCAGGGGTAGCGGGGGGCGGGCAAATGAGCAGTTCTTC.

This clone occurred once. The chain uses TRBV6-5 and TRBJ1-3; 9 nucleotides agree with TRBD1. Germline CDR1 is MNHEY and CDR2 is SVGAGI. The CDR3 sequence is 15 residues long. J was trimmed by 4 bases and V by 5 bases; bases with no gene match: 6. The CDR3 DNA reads TGTGCCAGCAGTCGACAGGGGGGGGTCGGAAACACCATATATTTT. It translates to CASSRQGGVGNTIYF.

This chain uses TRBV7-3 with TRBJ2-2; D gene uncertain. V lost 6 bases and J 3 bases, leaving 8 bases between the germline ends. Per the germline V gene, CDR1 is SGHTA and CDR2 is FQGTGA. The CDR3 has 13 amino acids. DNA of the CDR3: TGTGCCAGCAGTTACCAGGACACCGGGGAGCTGTTTTTT. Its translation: CASSYQDTGELFF.

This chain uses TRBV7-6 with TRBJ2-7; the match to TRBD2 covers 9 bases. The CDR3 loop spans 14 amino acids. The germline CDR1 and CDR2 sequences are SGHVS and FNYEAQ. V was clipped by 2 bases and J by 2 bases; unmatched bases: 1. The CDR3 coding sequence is TGTGCCAGCAGCTTACTAGCGGGGACCTACGAGCAGTACTTC. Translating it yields CASSLLAGTYEQYF.

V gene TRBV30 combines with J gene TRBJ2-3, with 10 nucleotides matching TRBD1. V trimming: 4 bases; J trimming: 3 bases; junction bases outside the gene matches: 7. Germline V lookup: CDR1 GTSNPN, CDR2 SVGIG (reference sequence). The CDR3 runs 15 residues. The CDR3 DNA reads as TGTGCCTGGACAAACGGACAGGGGGTTACAGATACGCAGTATTTT. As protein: CAWTNGQGVTDTQYF.

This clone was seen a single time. CDR3 in amino acids: CSVEDVQAPSTDTQYF. CDR3 nucleotide sequence: TGCAGCGTTGAAGATGTGCAGGCCCCCAGCACAGATACGCAGTATTTT. The chain is built from TRBV29-1 and TRBJ2-3; no definite D call. Germline assignment: CDR1 SQVTM and CDR2 ANQGSEA. There are 16 residues in the CDR3. The V gene lost 0 bases and the J gene lost 0 bases, with 13 bases spanning the gap.

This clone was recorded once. The CDR3 DNA reads as TGTGCCAGCAGCTCGCGGGGGGGAGGCTACAATGAGCAGTTCTTC. It encodes CASSSRGGGYNEQFF. The chain has TRBV7-6 and TRBJ2-1; 9 bases agree with TRBD2. The germline V gene encodes CDR1 SGHVS and CDR2 FNYEAQ. The CDR3 has 15 residues. Germline trimming cut 4 bases from V and 3 bases from J; bases unmatched to any gene: 4.

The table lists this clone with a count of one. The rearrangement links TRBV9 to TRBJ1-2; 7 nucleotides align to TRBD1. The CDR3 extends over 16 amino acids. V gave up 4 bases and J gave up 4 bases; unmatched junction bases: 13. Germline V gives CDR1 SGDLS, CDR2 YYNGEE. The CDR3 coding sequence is TGTGCCAGCAGCCCCACCTTACAGGGGCTCGGCTATGGCTACACCTTC. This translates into CASSPTLQGLGYGYTF. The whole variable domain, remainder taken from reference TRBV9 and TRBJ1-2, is DSGVTQTPKHLITATGQRVTLRCSPRSGDLSVYWYQQSLDQGLQFLIQYYNGEERAKGNILERFSAQQFPDLHSELNLSSLELGDSALYFCASSPTLQGLGYGYTFGSGTRLTVV.

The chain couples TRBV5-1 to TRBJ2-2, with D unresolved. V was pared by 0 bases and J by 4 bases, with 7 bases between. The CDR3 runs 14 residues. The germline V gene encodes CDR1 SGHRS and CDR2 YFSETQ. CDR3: CASSLGSPTGELFF. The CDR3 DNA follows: TGCGCCAGCAGCTTGGGGAGCCCCACCGGGGAGCTGTTTTTT.